The clone carrying this TCR beta chain was detected a few times. Antigen specificity is unknown. The CDR3 loop spans 13 amino acids. V lost 12 bases, J lost 2 bases, and 14 bases lay in between. Germline loops: CDR1 KGHDR, CDR2 SFDVKD. The record originates from a study of T-cell memory formation after mild COVID-19. Notes on the study in general: Detection of some responders pre-infection suggested pre-existing cross-reactive memory T cells participated.

TCRdb redid the calling of the 5' RACE reads with MiXCR, one entry per CDR3 protein. The table includes under 200,000 distinct CDR3 sequences, 10% to 15% detected once. The TCR originated in a man between 18 and 35 years old who had mild COVID-19 (a few samples of this study predate the infection). Cell type and time point are not known. The chain recombines TRBV24-1 with TRBJ2-3, with D possibly being TRBD1 (5 bases). The sample was PBMCs or a T cell subset sorted from them (not recorded which). Written as DNA, the CDR3 is TGTGCCGTCTCACCGACAGACACAGATACGCAGTATTTT. Translation: CAVSPTDTDTQYF.